The 16 T cell receptor beta chains below come from one sample, sequenced in a study of T-cell memory formation after mild COVID-19. MiXCR, run by TCRdb on the 5' RACE reads, gives a single entry per CDR3 protein. The sample lists a few hundred thousand distinct CDR3 sequences; roughly 13% were seen once. The sample was PBMCs or a T cell subset sorted from them (not recorded which). These receptors originate from a man between 18 and 35 years old who had mild COVID-19 (a few samples of this study predate the infection). Cell type and time point are not known.

This sequence joins TRBV12-3 or TRBV12-4 and TRBJ1-4; 8 nucleotides line up with TRBD1. The CDR3 covers 14 residues. V was clipped by 7 bases and J by 7 bases; unmatched bases: 8. Here the CDR3 reads CASKDRGGSEKLFF. The CDR3 bases are TGTGCCAGCAAAGACAGGGGAGGAAGTGAAAAACTGTTTTTT.

The chain recombines TRBV4-3 with TRBJ2-2, with TRBD2 as a possible D gene (5 bases). V dropped 4 bases and J dropped 4 bases, with 13 bases sitting between them. Per the germline V gene, CDR1 is LGHNA and CDR2 is YSLEER. CDR3 length equals 15 residues. In nucleotides, the CDR3 is TGCGCCAGCAGCCCAACGGGGTGGGCCACCGGGGAGCTGTTTTTT. Translation gives CASSPTGWATGELFF.

This clonotype was recorded many times. The V call is TRBV12-3 or TRBV12-4, the J call TRBJ2-1; 7 bases agree with TRBD1. V gave up 6 bases and J gave up 4 bases; unmatched junction bases: 9. The CDR3 sequence is 15 residues long. CDR3 DNA sequence: TGTGCCAGCAGCCGACAGGGTTCGAGTTACAATGAGCAGTTCTTC. Residues: CASSRQGSSYNEQFF.

This clonotype was counted only a few times. The J gene is TRBJ2-1, the V gene TRBV15, with D maybe TRBD2 (5 bases). CDR1 LNHNV and CDR2 YYDKDF come from the germline V gene (reference sequence). V was pared by 0 bases and J by 4 bases, with 13 bases between. The CDR3 totals 16 residues. The CDR3, as DNA: TGTGCCACCAGCAGAGATCACCAGGACTCGTACAATGAGCAGTTCTTC. Protein sequence: CATSRDHQDSYNEQFF.

There are a few counts of this clonotype. The chain is built from TRBV7-2 and TRBJ2-3; TRBD2 aligns across 7 bases. The CDR3 is made up of 16 amino acids. With V trimmed by 5 bases and J by 1 base, 9 bases remained unmatched. Looked up from germline, CDR1 is SGHTA and CDR2 is FQGNSA. This CDR3 reads CASSQGRGRGTDTQYF. In DNA form, the CDR3 reads TGTGCCAGCAGCCAAGGGAGGGGCAGGGGCACAGATACGCAGTATTTT.

The CDR3 sequence: CATLAAWGYNSPLHF. The CDR3 coding sequence is TGTGCCACATTGGCGGCTTGGGGGTATAATTCACCCCTCCACTTT. The chain employs TRBV27 and TRBJ1-6, with D perhaps matching TRBD1 (5 bases). V was shortened by 10 bases and J by 4 bases, with 17 bases between the two germline ends. This CDR3 region has 15 residues. Germline V gives CDR1 MNHEY, CDR2 SMNVEV (reference sequence).

The sample holds a few counts of this clonotype. The chain joins TRBV28 to TRBJ2-7; 9 bases agree with TRBD2. Trimming took 5 bases from V and 1 from J; bases not matched to a gene: 9. From germline, CDR1 is MDHEN and CDR2 SYDVKM. The CDR3 is made up of 16 amino acids. The CDR3 is CASSPTRAGGSYEQYV. CDR3 DNA: TGTGCCAGCAGTCCCACCCGAGCGGGGGGTTCCTACGAGCAGTACGTC.

This clonotype has just a few counts. This chain connects TRBV29-1 to TRBJ2-3; 9 nucleotides align to TRBD1. Per the germline V gene, CDR1 is SQVTM and CDR2 is ANQGSEA. CDR3 length: 16 residues. V was clipped by 6 bases and J by 3 bases; unmatched bases: 13. The chain's CDR3 is CSVGDRVSSLTDTQYF. CDR3 nucleotide sequence: TGCAGCGTCGGGGACAGGGTTTCGTCCCTTACAGATACGCAGTATTTT.

J is TRBJ2-1 and V is TRBV12-3 or TRBV12-4; the D gene could be TRBD1 or TRBD2 (6 bases each). This CDR3 spans 11 amino acids. Trimming left V 8 bases short and J 9 bases short, with 11 bases between. In nucleotides, the CDR3 is TGTGCCAGCGCGGGACAAGGTGAGCAGTTCTTC. Translated: CASAGQGEQFF.

This clonotype came up many times. The genes are TRBV7-2 and TRBJ2-7; D perhaps matches TRBD2 (5 bases). The CDR3 covers 12 residues. The germline V and J ends were trimmed by 7 bases and 2 bases, with 9 bases remaining between them. Germline-derived CDR1 and CDR2 are SGHTA and FQGNSA. DNA for the CDR3: TGTGCCAGCACGGGAAGCCCCTACGAGCAGTACTTC. It translates to CASTGSPYEQYF.

V gene TRBV5-5 combines with J gene TRBJ2-2; 7 nucleotides agree with TRBD1. Germline trimming cut 4 bases from V and 6 bases from J; bases unmatched to any gene: 9. Germline assignment: CDR1 SGHKS and CDR2 YYEKEE (reference sequence). The CDR3 extends over 15 amino acids. The CDR3 bases are TGTGCCAGCAGCGCCTTGACAGGGTCGCCCGGGGAGCTGTTTTTT. As protein: CASSALTGSPGELFF.

The sample holds many counts of this clonotype. The chain joins TRBV5-1 to TRBJ2-6, with D perhaps matching TRBD2 (6 bases). Trimming took 2 bases from V and 4 from J, leaving 10 bases between them. The CDR3 has 15 amino acids. The V gene's germline CDR1 is SGHRS and CDR2 YFSETQ. The CDR3 bases are TGCGCCAGCAGCTTTGGAGGGACCGGGGCCAACGTCCTGACTTTC. Translated, it gives CASSFGGTGANVLTF.

This chain uses TRBV24-1 with TRBJ1-2, with D perhaps TRBD1 (5 bases). The CDR3 totals 11 residues. The V gene lost 5 bases and the J gene lost 8 bases, with 8 bases spanning the gap. The germline gives CDR1 KGHDR, CDR2 SFDVKD. This CDR3 reads CATSAGRGYTF. The CDR3 bases are TGTGCCACCAGTGCAGGGCGCGGCTACACCTTC.

This clonotype turned up a few times. This chain uses TRBV5-5 with TRBJ1-1, with D uncertain. Between the trimmed V and J ends, which lost 4 bases and 8 bases, there was a span of 15 bases. CDR3 length equals 13 residues. From germline, CDR1 is SGHKS and CDR2 YYEKEE (reference sequence). As DNA, the CDR3 is TGTGCCAGCAGCACACGAGGAGGCAGGGAAGCTTTCTTT. This codes for CASSTRGGREAFF.

This clonotype was seen only once. J is TRBJ1-3 and V is TRBV5-5; a possible D gene is TRBD1 (5 bases). Germline assignment: CDR1 SGHKS and CDR2 YYEKEE (reference sequence). V was cut by 6 bases and J by 7 bases, with 14 bases left in between. There are 13 residues in the CDR3. The CDR3: CASNLQGSNTIYF. DNA for the CDR3: TGTGCCAGCAATCTTCAGGGCAGCAACACCATATATTTT.

The chain uses TRBV3-1 and TRBJ2-7; D is undetermined. Deletions cut 3 bases from V and 6 bases from J, with 6 bases between. This CDR3 has 11 amino acids. Germline-derived CDR1 and CDR2 are LGHDT and YNNKEL (reference sequence). Here the CDR3 DNA reads TGTGCCAGCAGCCAGGGCGGCGAGCAGTACGTC. This gives the protein CASSQGGEQYV.